The 14 T cell receptor beta chains given below trace back to one sample, sequenced in a study of blood T cell repertoires in COVID-19. The assay was immunoSEQ multiplex PCR, and TCRdb's table has in-frame clones only and misses some. Of tens of thousands of clones listed, roughly 85% are singletons. Sequenced input: peripheral blood. Source of these receptors: a human donor in a cohort sampled during active COVID-19.

The chain combines TRBV5-4 with TRBJ2-3; 10 bases map to TRBD1. Per germline, CDR1 SGHNT and CDR2 YYREEE (reference sequence). This CDR3 is built from 16 residues. J gave up 2 bases and V 4 bases, and 7 bases lay outside the gene matches. CDR3: CASSDSGTGDTDTQYF. The DNA of the CDR3 is TGTGCCAGCAGCGATTCCGGGACAGGGGACACAGATACGCAGTATTTT.

In this sample, this clone turned up once. The chain employs TRBV2 and TRBJ2-2, with D hard to call. Germline-derived CDR1 and CDR2 are SNHLY and FYNNEI. V was pared by 4 bases and J by 0 bases, with 9 bases between. This CDR3 has 15 amino acids. The CDR3 DNA is TGTGCCAGCAGTGCCTACAGTCCGAACACCGGGGAGCTGTTTTTT. Translating it yields CASSAYSPNTGELFF.

The J gene is TRBJ1-3, the V gene TRBV5-1, with unresolved D. With 0 bases removed from V and 0 bases from J, the gap between germline ends came to 10 bases. This CDR3 has 16 amino acids. The V gene's germline CDR1 is SGHRS and CDR2 YFSETQ. CDR3 loop: CASSLDLGLSGNTIYF. The CDR3 coding sequence is TGCGCCAGCAGCTTGGACCTGGGCCTCTCTGGAAACACCATATATTTT.

Only a few counts were recorded for this clone. The V gene is TRBV28, the J gene TRBJ2-3; 7 positions agree with TRBD2. V dropped 6 bases and J dropped 2; count of bases not matched to a gene: 5. The CDR3 totals 14 residues. Germline V CDR1 and CDR2: MDHEN, SYDVKM. CDR3 DNA sequence: TGTGCCAGCAGCCTGGGGGGGAACACAGATACGCAGTATTTT. The encoded protein is CASSLGGNTDTQYF.

J is TRBJ1-1 and V is TRBV20-1; 8 bases fit TRBD1. Looked up from germline, CDR1 is DFQATT and CDR2 is SNEGSKA (reference sequence). V lost 3 bases to trimming and J lost 4 bases; unmatched junction nucleotides: 4. The CDR3 consists of 13 residues. Here the CDR3 reads CSASRTGGTEAFF. The CDR3 region has the DNA TGCAGTGCTAGTCGCACAGGGGGCACTGAAGCTTTCTTT.

The chain recombines TRBV3-1 (or the pseudogene TRBV3-2) with TRBJ2-1; the D gene is possibly TRBD1 (7 bases). V lost 1 base and J 8 bases, leaving 15 bases between the germline ends. Germline lookup yields CDR1 LGHDT and CDR2 YNNKEL (reference sequence). This CDR3 spans 15 amino acids. The CDR3 loop is CASSQGPTGDYEQFF. For the CDR3, the DNA is TGTGCCAGCAGCCAAGGGCCTACAGGGGACTATGAGCAGTTCTTC.

J is TRBJ1-5 and V is TRBV7-3; D not certain. V lost 2 bases and J lost 7, with 9 bases in between. Germline lookup yields CDR1 SGHTA and CDR2 FQGTGA. The CDR3 has 13 amino acids. CDR3: CASSLAPRQPQHF. DNA for the CDR3: TGTGCCAGCAGCTTAGCCCCGAGGCAGCCCCAGCATTTT.

This sequence joins TRBV5-1 and TRBJ1-1, with TRBD1 identical over 7 bases. The length of the CDR3 is 15 residues. J gave up 1 base and V 0 bases, and 3 bases lay outside the gene matches. The germline V gene encodes CDR1 SGHRS and CDR2 YFSETQ. The CDR3, as DNA: TGCGCCAGCAGCTTGGGACAGGGTAGGAACACTGAAGCTTTCTTT. It encodes CASSLGQGRNTEAFF.

The CDR3 region is CASRPYSGAEQYF. CDR3 sequence (DNA): TGTGCCAGCAGGCCGTACAGCGGGGCCGAGCAGTACTTC. The chain is built from TRBV3-1 (or the pseudogene TRBV3-2) and TRBJ2-7; 7 nucleotides align to TRBD2. Germline CDR1 reads LGHDT; CDR2 reads YNNKEL (reference sequence). CDR3 length: 13 residues. Trimming took 6 bases from V and 6 from J; bases not matched to a gene: 8.

The chain couples TRBV5-5 to TRBJ1-1, with no clear D. There are 11 residues in the CDR3. Germline V gene data show CDR1 as SGHKS and CDR2 as YYEKEE (reference sequence). V shed 4 bases and J shed 10 bases, with 11 bases lying between them. The CDR3 region has the DNA TGTGCCAGCAGCCAGACGGCGGTAGCTTTCTTT. This translates into CASSQTAVAFF. The full variable domain, its missing parts supplied by reference TRBV5-5 and TRBJ1-1, is DAGVTQSPTHLIKTRGQQVTLRCSPISGHKSVSWYQQVLGQGPQFIFQYYEKEERGRGNFPDRFSARQFPNYSSELNVNALLLGDSALYLCASSQTAVAFFGQGTRLTVV.

The genes are TRBV12-5 and TRBJ2-3; D perhaps matches TRBD2 (7 bases). There are 15 residues in the CDR3. Germline V CDR1 and CDR2: LGHNT, FRNRAP. V lost 6 bases to trimming and J lost 3 bases, with 16 bases between them. The CDR3 sequence is CASGIRGAMTDTQYF. DNA of the CDR3: TGTGCTAGTGGCATTCGGGGGGCAATGACAGATACGCAGTATTTT.

CDR3 DNA sequence: TGTGCCAGCAGTGACCGGGGGAGGATGAACACTGAAGCTTTCTTT. Its protein is CASSDRGRMNTEAFF. The chain joins TRBV6-1 to TRBJ1-1; D is possibly TRBD1 (5 bases). With 3 bases removed from V and 0 bases from J, the gap between germline ends came to 11 bases. The length of the CDR3 is 15 residues. Germline V gives CDR1 MNHNS, CDR2 SASEGT.

The chain couples TRBV5-1 to TRBJ2-5; a weak D match, TRBD1 (6 bases). With 4 bases removed from V and 5 bases from J, the gap between germline ends came to 12 bases. The CDR3 is 13 residues long. Germline V lookup: CDR1 SGHRS, CDR2 YFSETQ. CDR3 nucleotides: TGCGCCAGCAGCGCACAGGGACCTGAGACCCAGTACTTC. Protein product: CASSAQGPETQYF.

This chain connects TRBV5-4 to TRBJ2-7, with D possibly matching TRBD2 (5 bases). The germline V gene has CDR1 SGHNT and CDR2 YYREEE (reference sequence). V gave up 3 bases and J gave up 0 bases, with 10 bases separating them. The CDR3 is made up of 14 amino acids. CDR3 bases: TGTGCCAGCAGCTCCAAGCGGCTCTCCTACGAGCAGTACTTC. This translates into CASSSKRLSYEQYF.